These 3 T cell receptor beta chains share one sample of origin, sequenced in a study of cytomegalovirus exposure and HLA in healthy donors listed by TCRdb under 2017. Library method: the immunoSEQ multiplex PCR assay. The multiplex PCR relied on a mix of 60 forward primers for TCR Vbeta segments and 13 reverse primers for TCR Jbeta segments. The table was pulled from immuneACCESS by TCRdb, which kept in-frame rearrangements only. Such tables lose some clones; where checked, under half of the loss comes from unresolved V genes, and the rest has no known cause. The table for this sample lists around 57,000 clones; roughly 90% of them were counted only once. The top ten hold approximately 1.5% of the sample. Source material: PBMCs. These receptors came from a young man in good health and CMV-seropositive.

V is TRBV10-2 and J is TRBJ2-5; 11 bases line up with TRBD2. Germline loops: CDR1 WSHSY, CDR2 SAAADI. The ends lost 6 bases at V and 5 bases at J; junction bases unmatched: 8. The CDR3 loop spans 15 amino acids. CDR3 DNA sequence: TGCGCCAGCAGACCACTAGCGGGAGCATCTGAGACCCAGTACTTC. It yields the protein CASRPLAGASETQYF.

The CDR3 DNA sequence: TGTGCCAGCAGTTTCCGGACAGGGGGCGGTCAGCCCCAGCATTTT. It yields the protein CASSFRTGGGQPQHF. V gene TRBV28 combines with J gene TRBJ1-5; 11 positions agree with TRBD1. J was trimmed by 6 bases and V by 3 bases; bases with no gene match: 4. CDR3 size: 15 residues. In germline, CDR1 is MDHEN, CDR2 SYDVKM. Variable domain in full (rest from reference TRBV28 and TRBJ1-5): DVKVTQSSRYLVKRTGEKVFLECVQDMDHENMFWYRQDPGLGLRLIYFSYDVKMKEKGDIPEGYSVSREKKERFSLILESASTNQTSMYLCASSFRTGGGQPQHFGDGTRLSIL.

The chain carries TRBV5-5 and TRBJ2-7; D possibly corresponds to TRBD2 (5 bases). Trimming left V 4 bases short and J 5 bases short, with 13 bases between. The CDR3 is made up of 13 amino acids. Germline V gene data show CDR1 as SGHKS and CDR2 as YYEKEE (reference sequence). CDR3 nucleotides: TGTGCCAGCAGCAGCTTGGACGGGAACGAGCAGTACTTC. This sequence encodes CASSSLDGNEQYF.